This paragraph reports one T cell receptor beta chain. Its antigen remains unidentified. The V end lost 2 bases, the J end lost 2 bases, and 11 bases lay between the germline ends. The CDR3 contains 15 residues. CDR1 and CDR2 (germline): SGHVS, FQNEAQ. The source of the sample is a study of PD-1 blockade in classical Hodgkin lymphoma. Study results and caveats: A significant rise in TCR diversity by C4D1 was seen for CD4+ but not CD8+ cells. Complete responders had baseline diversity similar to newly diagnosed patients. Exclusion applied to patients who initiated nivolumab less than 1 year following ASCT.

Exposure to brentuximab vedotin varied, and each patient had relapsed following autologous stem cell transplantation. Clones were read by immunoSEQ multiplex PCR, and TCRdb kept only the in-frame ones, dropping some. Of around 19,000 clones detected, roughly 75% appear once; the ten largest clones hold about 24%. The clonotype originates from a human donor with classical Hodgkin lymphoma. The material was peripheral blood mononuclear cells (PBMCs), obtained before the second cycle of nivolumab. The J gene is TRBJ2-3, the V gene TRBV7-8; D possibly corresponds to TRBD2 (5 bases). This CDR3 is CASSLRVGITDTQYF. The CDR3 DNA reads TGTGCCAGCAGCTTAAGGGTCGGGATCACAGATACGCAGTATTTT.